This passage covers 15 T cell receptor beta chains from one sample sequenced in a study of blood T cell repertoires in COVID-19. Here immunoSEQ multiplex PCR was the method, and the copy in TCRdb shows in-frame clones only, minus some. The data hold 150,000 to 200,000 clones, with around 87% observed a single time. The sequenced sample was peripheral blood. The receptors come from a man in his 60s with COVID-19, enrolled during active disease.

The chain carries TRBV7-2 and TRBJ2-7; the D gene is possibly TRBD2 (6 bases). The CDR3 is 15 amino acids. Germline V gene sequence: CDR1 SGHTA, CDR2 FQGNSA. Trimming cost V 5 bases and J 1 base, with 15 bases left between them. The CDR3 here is CASSTRTEGSYEQYF. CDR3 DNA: TGTGCCAGCAGCACCCGGACGGAGGGATCCTACGAGCAGTACTTC.

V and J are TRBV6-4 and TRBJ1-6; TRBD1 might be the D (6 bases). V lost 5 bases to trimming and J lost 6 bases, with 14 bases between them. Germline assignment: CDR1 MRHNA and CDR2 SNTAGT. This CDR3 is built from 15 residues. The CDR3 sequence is CASSLEEGGNSPLHF. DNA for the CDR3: TGTGCCAGCAGTCTGGAAGAAGGGGGTAATTCACCCCTCCACTTT.

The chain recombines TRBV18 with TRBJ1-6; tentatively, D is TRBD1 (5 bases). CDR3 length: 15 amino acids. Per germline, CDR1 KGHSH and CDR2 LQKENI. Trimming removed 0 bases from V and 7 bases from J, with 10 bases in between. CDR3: CASSPPGRVNSPLHF. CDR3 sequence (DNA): TGTGCCAGCTCACCACCTGGCAGGGTCAATTCACCCCTCCACTTT. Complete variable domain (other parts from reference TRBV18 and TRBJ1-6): NAGVMQNPRHLVRRRGQEARLRCSPMKGHSHVYWYRQLPEEGLKFMVYLQKENIIDESGMPKERFSAEFPKEGPSILRIQQVVRGDSAAYFCASSPPGRVNSPLHFGNGTRLTVT.

The CDR3: CASSYASGAYNEQFF. CDR3 coding DNA: TGTGCCAGCAGTTACGCTAGCGGAGCCTACAATGAGCAGTTCTTC. The chain uses TRBV6-5 and TRBJ2-1, with 7 positions matching TRBD2. CDR1 and CDR2 from the germline V gene are MNHEY and SVGAGI. The CDR3 sequence is 15 residues long. The J segment lost 2 bases and the V segment lost 2 bases, leaving 3 bases of the junction unmatched.

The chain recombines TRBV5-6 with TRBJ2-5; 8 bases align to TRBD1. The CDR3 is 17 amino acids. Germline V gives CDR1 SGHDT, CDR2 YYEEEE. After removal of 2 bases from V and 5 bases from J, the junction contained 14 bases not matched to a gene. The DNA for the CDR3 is TGTGCCAGCAGCTTAGGGCAGGGGGCGCGGAACATCGAGACCCAGTACTTC. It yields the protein CASSLGQGARNIETQYF. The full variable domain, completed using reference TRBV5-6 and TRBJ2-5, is DAGVTQSPTHLIKTRGQQVTLRCSPKSGHDTVSWYQQALGQGPQFIFQYYEEEERQRGNFPDRFSGHQFPNYSSELNVNALLLGDSALYLCASSLGQGARNIETQYFGPGTRLLVL.

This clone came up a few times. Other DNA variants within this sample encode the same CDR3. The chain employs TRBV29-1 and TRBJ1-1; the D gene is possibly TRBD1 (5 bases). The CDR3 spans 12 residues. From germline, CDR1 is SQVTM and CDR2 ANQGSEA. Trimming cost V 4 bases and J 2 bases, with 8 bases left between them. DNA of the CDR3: TGCAGCGTTGCGGGGGGTAACACTGAAGCTTTCTTT. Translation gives CSVAGGNTEAFF.

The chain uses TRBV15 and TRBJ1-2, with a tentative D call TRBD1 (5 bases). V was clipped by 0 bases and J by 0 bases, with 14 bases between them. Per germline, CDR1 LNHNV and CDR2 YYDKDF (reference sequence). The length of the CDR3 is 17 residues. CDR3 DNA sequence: TGTGCCACCAGCAGAGATGGCGGGGGATCAGCTAACTATGGCTACACCTTC. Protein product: CATSRDGGGSANYGYTF.

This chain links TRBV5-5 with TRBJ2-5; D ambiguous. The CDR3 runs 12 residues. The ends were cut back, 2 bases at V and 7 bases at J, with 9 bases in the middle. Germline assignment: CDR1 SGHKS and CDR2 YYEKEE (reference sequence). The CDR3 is CASSFPTGTQYF. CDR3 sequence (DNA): TGTGCCAGCAGCTTCCCAACGGGGACCCAGTACTTC.

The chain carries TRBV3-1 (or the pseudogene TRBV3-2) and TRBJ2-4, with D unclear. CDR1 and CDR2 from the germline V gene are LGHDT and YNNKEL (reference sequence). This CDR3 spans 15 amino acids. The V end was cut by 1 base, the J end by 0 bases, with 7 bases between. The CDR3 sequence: CASSQASIAKNIQYF. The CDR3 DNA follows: TGTGCCAGCAGCCAAGCGTCTATAGCCAAAAACATTCAGTACTTC.

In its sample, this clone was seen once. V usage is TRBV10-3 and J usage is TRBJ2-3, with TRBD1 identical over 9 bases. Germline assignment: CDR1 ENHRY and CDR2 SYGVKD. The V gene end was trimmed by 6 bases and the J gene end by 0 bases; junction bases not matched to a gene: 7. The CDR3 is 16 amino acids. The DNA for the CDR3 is TGTGCCATCAGGGCGGGGACAGGGTTAAGCACAGATACGCAGTATTTT. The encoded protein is CAIRAGTGLSTDTQYF.

This CDR3 is CASRQGETPGNTIYF. In DNA form, the CDR3 reads TGTGCCAGTAGACAGGGGGAGACTCCTGGAAACACCATATATTTT. V is TRBV19 and J is TRBJ1-3; 8 bases map to TRBD1. This CDR3 is 15 amino acids long. Trimming at V came to 6 bases and at J to 2 bases, leaving 6 bases not matched to a gene. CDR1 is LNHDA and CDR2 is SQIVND in the germline V gene (reference sequence).

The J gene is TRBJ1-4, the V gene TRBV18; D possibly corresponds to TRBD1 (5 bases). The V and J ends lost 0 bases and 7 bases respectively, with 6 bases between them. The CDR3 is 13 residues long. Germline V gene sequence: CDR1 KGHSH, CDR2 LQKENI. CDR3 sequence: CASSPPGGEKLFF. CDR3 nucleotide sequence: TGTGCCAGCTCACCACCCGGGGGTGAAAAACTGTTTTTT.

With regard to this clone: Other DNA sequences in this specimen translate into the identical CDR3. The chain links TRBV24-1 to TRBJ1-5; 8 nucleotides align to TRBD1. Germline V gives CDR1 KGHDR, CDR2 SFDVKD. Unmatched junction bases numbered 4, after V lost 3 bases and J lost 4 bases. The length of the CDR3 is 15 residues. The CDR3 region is CATSDPGTGNQPQHF. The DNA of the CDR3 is TGTGCCACCAGTGATCCGGGGACAGGAAATCAGCCCCAGCATTTT.

The CDR3 region has the DNA TGTGCCAGTAGGGAACCCGGGACAGGATCGGCAAAACTGTTTTTT. It specifies CASREPGTGSAKLFF. The chain combines TRBV19 with TRBJ1-4; 8 nucleotides align to TRBD1. The CDR3 runs to 15 residues. Germline V gene sequence: CDR1 LNHDA, CDR2 SQIVND (reference sequence). Germline trimming cut 6 bases from V and 10 bases from J; bases unmatched to any gene: 13.

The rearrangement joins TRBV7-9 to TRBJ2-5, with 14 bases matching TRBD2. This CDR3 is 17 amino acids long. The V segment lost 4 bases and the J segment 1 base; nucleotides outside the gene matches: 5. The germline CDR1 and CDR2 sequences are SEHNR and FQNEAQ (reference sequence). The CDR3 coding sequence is TGTGCCAGCAGCTACCCGGGACTAGCGGGGGCCCAAGAGACCCAGTACTTC. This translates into CASSYPGLAGAQETQYF.